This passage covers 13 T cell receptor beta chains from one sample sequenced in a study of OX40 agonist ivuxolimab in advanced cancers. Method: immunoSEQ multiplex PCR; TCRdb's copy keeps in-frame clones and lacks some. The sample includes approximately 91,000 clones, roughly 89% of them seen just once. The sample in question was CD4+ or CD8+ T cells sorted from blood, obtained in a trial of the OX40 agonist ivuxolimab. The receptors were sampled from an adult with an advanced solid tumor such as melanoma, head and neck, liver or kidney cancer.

The DNA for the CDR3 is TGTGCCAGCAGACTTCAGGGGCTAGGGACTGAAGCTTTCTTT. It yields the protein CASRLQGLGTEAFF. The rearrangement uses TRBV27 and TRBJ1-1; D perhaps matches TRBD1 (6 bases). CDR3 length: 14 amino acids. Germline assignment: CDR1 MNHEY and CDR2 SMNVEV (reference sequence). V was clipped by 6 bases and J by 5 bases, with 16 bases between them.

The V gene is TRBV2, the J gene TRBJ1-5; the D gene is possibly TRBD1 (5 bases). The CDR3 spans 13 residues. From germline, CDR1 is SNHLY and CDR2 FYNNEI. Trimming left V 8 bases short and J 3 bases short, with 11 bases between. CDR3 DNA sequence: TGTGCCAGCTCCCTGGACATCAATCAGCCCCAGCATTTT. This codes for CASSLDINQPQHF.

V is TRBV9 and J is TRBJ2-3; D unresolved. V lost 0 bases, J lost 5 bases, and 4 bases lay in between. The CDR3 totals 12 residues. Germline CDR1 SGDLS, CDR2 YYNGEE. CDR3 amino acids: CASSVGIDTQYF. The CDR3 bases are TGTGCCAGCAGCGTAGGAATAGATACGCAGTATTTT.

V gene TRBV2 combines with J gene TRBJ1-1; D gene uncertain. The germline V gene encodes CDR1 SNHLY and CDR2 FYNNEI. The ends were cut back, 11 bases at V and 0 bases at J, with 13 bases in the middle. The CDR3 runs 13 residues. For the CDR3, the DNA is TGTGCCTCCAAGGGCTTAATGAACACTGAAGCTTTCTTT. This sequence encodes CASKGLMNTEAFF.

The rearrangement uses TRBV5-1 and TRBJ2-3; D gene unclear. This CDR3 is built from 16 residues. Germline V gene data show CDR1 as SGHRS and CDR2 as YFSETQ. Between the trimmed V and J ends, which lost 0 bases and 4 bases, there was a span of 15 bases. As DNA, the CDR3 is TGCGCCAGCAGCTTGGGGCTTTCGGTGGAATCAGATACGCAGTATTTT. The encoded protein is CASSLGLSVESDTQYF.

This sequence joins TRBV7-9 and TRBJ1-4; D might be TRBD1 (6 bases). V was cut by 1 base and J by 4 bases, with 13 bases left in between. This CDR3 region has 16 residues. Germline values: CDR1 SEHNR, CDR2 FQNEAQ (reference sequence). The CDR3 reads CASSLGDGTLNEKLFF. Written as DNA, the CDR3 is TGTGCCAGCAGCTTAGGGGACGGGACACTTAATGAAAAACTGTTTTTT.

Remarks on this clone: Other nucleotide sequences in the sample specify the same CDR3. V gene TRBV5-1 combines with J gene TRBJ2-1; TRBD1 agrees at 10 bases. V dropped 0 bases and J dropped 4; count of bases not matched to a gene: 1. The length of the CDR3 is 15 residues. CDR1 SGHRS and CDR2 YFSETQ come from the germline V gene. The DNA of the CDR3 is TGCGCCAGCAGCTTGGGACAGGGGGCGTACAATGAGCAGTTCTTC. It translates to CASSLGQGAYNEQFF.

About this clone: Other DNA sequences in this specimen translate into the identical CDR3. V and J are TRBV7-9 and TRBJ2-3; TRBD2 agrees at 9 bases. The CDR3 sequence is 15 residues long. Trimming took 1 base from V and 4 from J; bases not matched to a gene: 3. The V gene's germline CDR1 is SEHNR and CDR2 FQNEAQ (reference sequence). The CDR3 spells CASSLGAGGPDTQYF. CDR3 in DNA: TGTGCCAGCAGCTTAGGGGCGGGGGGGCCAGATACGCAGTATTTT.

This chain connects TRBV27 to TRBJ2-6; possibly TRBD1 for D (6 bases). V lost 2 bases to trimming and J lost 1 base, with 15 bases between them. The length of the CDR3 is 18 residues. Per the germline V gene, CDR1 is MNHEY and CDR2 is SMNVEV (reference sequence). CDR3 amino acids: CASSLVGAFPSGANVLTF. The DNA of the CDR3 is TGTGCCAGCAGTTTAGTGGGGGCCTTTCCTTCTGGGGCCAACGTCCTGACTTTC. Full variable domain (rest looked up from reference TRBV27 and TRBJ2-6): EAQVTQNPRYLITVTGKKLTVTCSQNMNHEYMSWYRQDPGLGLRQIYYSMNVEVTDKGDVPEGYKVSRKEKRNFPLILESPSPNQTSLYFCASSLVGAFPSGANVLTFGAGSRLTVL.

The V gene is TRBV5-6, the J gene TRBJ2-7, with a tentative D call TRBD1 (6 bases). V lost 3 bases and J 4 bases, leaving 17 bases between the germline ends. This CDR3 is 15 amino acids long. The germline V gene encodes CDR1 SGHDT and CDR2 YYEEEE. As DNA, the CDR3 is TGTGCCAGCAGCTCTTACAGGGATCTCATGTACGAGCAGTACTTC. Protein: CASSSYRDLMYEQYF.

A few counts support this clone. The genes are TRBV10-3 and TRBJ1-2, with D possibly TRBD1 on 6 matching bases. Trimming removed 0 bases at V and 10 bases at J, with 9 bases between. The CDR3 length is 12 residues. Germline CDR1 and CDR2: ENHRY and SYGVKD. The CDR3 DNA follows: TGTGCCATCAGTGAGTCGAGGACAGTCTACACCTTC. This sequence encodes CAISESRTVYTF.

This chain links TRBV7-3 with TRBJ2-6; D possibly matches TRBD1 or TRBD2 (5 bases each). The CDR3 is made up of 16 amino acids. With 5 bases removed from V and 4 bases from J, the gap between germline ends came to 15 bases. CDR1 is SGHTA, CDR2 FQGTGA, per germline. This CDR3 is CASSPRGVGGANVLTF. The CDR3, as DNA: TGTGCCAGCAGCCCCAGAGGGGTTGGGGGGGCCAACGTCCTGACTTTC.

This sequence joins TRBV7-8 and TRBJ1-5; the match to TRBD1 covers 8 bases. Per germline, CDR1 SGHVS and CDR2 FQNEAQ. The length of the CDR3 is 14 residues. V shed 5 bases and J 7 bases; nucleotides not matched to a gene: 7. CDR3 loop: CASSQDRVNQPQHF. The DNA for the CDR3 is TGTGCCAGCAGCCAGGACAGGGTGAACCAGCCCCAGCATTTT.